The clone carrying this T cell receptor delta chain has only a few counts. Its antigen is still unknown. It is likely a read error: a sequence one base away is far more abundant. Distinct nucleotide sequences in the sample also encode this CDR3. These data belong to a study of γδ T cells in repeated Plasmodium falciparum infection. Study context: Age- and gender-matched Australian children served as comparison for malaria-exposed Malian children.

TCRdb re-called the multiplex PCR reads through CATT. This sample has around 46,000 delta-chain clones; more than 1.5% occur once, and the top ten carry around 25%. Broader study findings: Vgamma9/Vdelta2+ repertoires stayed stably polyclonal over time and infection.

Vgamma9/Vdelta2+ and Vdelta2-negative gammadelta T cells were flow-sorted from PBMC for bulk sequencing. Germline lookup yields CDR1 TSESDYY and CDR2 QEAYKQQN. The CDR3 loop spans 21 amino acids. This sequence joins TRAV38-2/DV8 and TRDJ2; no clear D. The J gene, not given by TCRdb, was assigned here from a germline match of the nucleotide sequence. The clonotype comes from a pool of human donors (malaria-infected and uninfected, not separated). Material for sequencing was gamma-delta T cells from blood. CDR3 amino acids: CAYRSALFSSRTVFLTAQLFF. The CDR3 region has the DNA TGTGCCTATAGGAGCGCGTTATTCTCCTCCCGTACTGTATTTTTGACAGCACAACTCTTCTTT.